Listed below are T cell receptor beta chains from one sample, sequenced in a study of glioma-infiltrating T cells. One entry per CDR3 protein results from TCRdb running MiXCR on the multiplex PCR reads. There are about 89,000 distinct CDR3 sequences in the sample; around a quarter occur only once, and more than 6.5% lies in the top ten. The sample was glioma tissue, nonneoplastic brain tissue, or PBMCs (not recorded which). These receptors were taken from a human donor with low-grade glioma or glioblastoma, undergoing nonglioma brain surgery, or in good health (not recorded which). The CDR3 runs from the conserved cysteine through the conserved F or W. A D gene is named only where the DNA matches it firmly. Clone sizes are given selectively: once, few, many, or a class where the clone is expanded.

d_gene: TRBD2; abundance: many; j_gene: TRBJ2-5; v_gene: TRBV19; len: 15; CDR3nt: TGTGCCAGTAGTACCCGGACTAGCGGGAAAGAGACCCAGTACTTC; CDR3aa: CASSTRTSGKETQYF
d_gene: TRBD2; abundance: many; j_gene: TRBJ2-1; v_gene: TRBV5-4; len: 15; CDR3nt: TGTGCCAGCAGCCAAGGACTAGTATTTCTCGATGAGCAGTTCTTC; CDR3aa: CASSQGLVFLDEQFF
d_gene: .; abundance: .; j_gene: TRBJ2-5; v_gene: TRBV4-1; len: 15; CDR3nt: TGCGCCAGCAGCCCCTACGTTAGGGTCCAAGAGACCCAGTACTTC; CDR3aa: CASSPYVRVQETQYF
d_gene: .; abundance: .; j_gene: TRBJ1-1; v_gene: TRBV5-6; len: 13; CDR3nt: TGTGCCAGCGCCCTTCGTGGGAACACTGAAGCTTTCTTT; CDR3aa: CASALRGNTEAFF
d_gene: .; abundance: .; j_gene: TRBJ1-1; v_gene: TRBV5-1; len: 12; CDR3nt: TGCGCCAGCAGCTTGGGAGGGGCGACGGCTTTCTTT; CDR3aa: CASSLGGATAFF
d_gene: TRBD1; abundance: many; j_gene: TRBJ1-1; v_gene: TRBV10-3; len: 16; CDR3nt: TGTGCCATATCGGCCAGGGGGGCTCCGATGAACACTGAAGCTTTCTTT; CDR3aa: CAISARGAPMNTEAFF
d_gene: .; abundance: many; j_gene: TRBJ1-5; v_gene: TRBV6-1; len: 12; CDR3nt: TGTGCCAGCAGTACCCGTGGGCAGCCCCAGCATTTT; CDR3aa: CASSTRGQPQHF
d_gene: .; abundance: few; j_gene: TRBJ2-2; v_gene: TRBV5-1; len: 15; CDR3nt: TGCGCCAGCAGCTACACTACAGGGACGACCGGGGAGCTGTTTTTT; CDR3aa: CASSYTTGTTGELFF
d_gene: .; abundance: many; j_gene: TRBJ1-2; v_gene: TRBV20-1; len: 14; CDR3nt: TGCAGTGCTAGAGGCGGCAGGGTAATGGATGGCTACACCTTC; CDR3aa: CSARGGRVMDGYTF
d_gene: .; abundance: few; j_gene: TRBJ1-5; v_gene: TRBV2; len: 16; CDR3nt: TGTGCCAGCAGTGAAGCGCGTACGGCTAGCAATCAGCCCCAGCATTTT; CDR3aa: CASSEARTASNQPQHF